The 13 T cell receptor beta chains presented below share a single source sample, sequenced in a study of radiotherapy plus CTLA-4 blockade in lung cancer. Using immunoSEQ multiplex PCR, the repertoire was profiled, and TCRdb retains in-frame clones only, with some absent. The data contain 15,000 to 20,000 clones, roughly 83% of them singletons. This specimen consisted of peripheral blood, obtained from a patient treated with radiotherapy plus ipilimumab. The receptors were sampled from a human donor with non-small cell lung cancer whose response to radiotherapy plus ipilimumab could not be evaluated.

The gene calls are TRBV9 and TRBJ2-2; possible D gene TRBD1, 5 bases. Germline CDR1 SGDLS, CDR2 YYNGEE. The length of the CDR3 is 13 residues. The V end was cut by 2 bases, the J end by 3 bases, with 5 bases between. This CDR3 is CASSVTDTGELFF. The CDR3 coding sequence is TGTGCCAGCAGCGTGACAGACACCGGGGAGCTGTTTTTT.

This chain links TRBV27 with TRBJ2-7; the match to TRBD1 covers 7 bases. Per germline, CDR1 MNHEY and CDR2 SMNVEV (reference sequence). The CDR3 has 15 residues. V lost 0 bases and J lost 1; bases outside the gene matches: 3. The chain's CDR3 is CASSLSPGQSYEQYF. In nucleotides, the CDR3 is TGTGCCAGCAGTTTATCCCCGGGACAGTCCTACGAGCAGTACTTC.

The rearrangement joins TRBV11-2 to TRBJ2-7; 9 bases are shared with TRBD2. This CDR3 has 14 amino acids. V lost 10 bases to trimming and J lost 4 bases; unmatched junction nucleotides: 11. Germline V CDR1 and CDR2: SGHAT, FQNNGV. CDR3 region: CAIPSGSGRYEQYF. CDR3 coding DNA: TGTGCCATCCCTTCCGGTAGCGGGAGATACGAGCAGTACTTC.

This chain uses TRBV27 with TRBJ2-7; 8 positions match TRBD2. Germline V gene sequence: CDR1 MNHEY, CDR2 SMNVEV (reference sequence). V lost 5 bases and J lost 2; bases outside the gene matches: 8. The CDR3 has 15 amino acids. For the CDR3, the DNA is TGTGCCAGCAGTCCCCTGACTAGCGAAACCTACGAGCAGTACTTC. Translating it yields CASSPLTSETYEQYF.

The chain has TRBV21-1 and TRBJ1-1; the listed D gene, TRBD1, was not tested against the DNA. TRBV21-1 is deemed a pseudogene. The CDR3 length is 17 residues. The DNA for the CDR3 is TGTGCCAGCAGTCCCGCGAACCCGGGACACTGGAACACTGAAGCTTTCTTT. Translated: CASSPANPGHWNTEAFF.

The chain uses TRBV5-3 and TRBJ1-5; maybe TRBD1 (5 bases). TRBV5-3 is designated an ORF whose function remains uncertain. The length of the CDR3 is 13 residues. The V end lost 4 bases, the J end lost 2 bases, and 7 bases lay between the germline ends. This CDR3 is CARSRGRNQPQHF. In DNA, the CDR3 is TGTGCCAGAAGCAGGGGCCGCAATCAGCCCCAGCATTTT.

The J gene is TRBJ2-7, the V gene TRBV11-2; D is unresolved. Per germline, CDR1 SGHAT and CDR2 FQNNGV. CDR3 length equals 12 residues. With 7 bases removed from V and 4 bases from J, the gap between germline ends came to 11 bases. The CDR3 DNA reads as TGTGCCAGCAAAAGTTGGAGTTACGAGCAGTACTTC. Its protein product is CASKSWSYEQYF.

This clone was observed a single time. This chain uses TRBV5-1 with TRBJ2-2, with D maybe TRBD1 (6 bases). Germline CDR1 reads SGHRS; CDR2 reads YFSETQ. V was clipped by 2 bases and J by 6 bases, with 14 bases between them. This CDR3 has 15 residues. The CDR3 reads CASSFEGGKAGELFF. CDR3 DNA sequence: TGCGCCAGCAGCTTCGAAGGGGGAAAAGCCGGGGAGCTGTTTTTT.

CDR3 bases: TGCGCCAGCAGAGGGACAGGGCTCTACGAGCAGTACTTC. Translated, it gives CASRGTGLYEQYF. This chain joins TRBV5-1 and TRBJ2-7; TRBD1 aligns across 9 bases. The CDR3 is 13 residues long. CDR1 is SGHRS and CDR2 is YFSETQ in the germline V gene. J was trimmed by 3 bases and V by 5 bases; bases with no gene match: 3.

J is TRBJ1-6 and V is TRBV7-9; no firm D call. The CDR3 has 16 residues. Looked up from germline, CDR1 is SEHNR and CDR2 is FQNEAQ (reference sequence). Trimming left V 5 bases short and J 0 bases short, with 11 bases between. The CDR3 sequence: CASSPDAGSYNSPLHF. The DNA for the CDR3 is TGTGCCAGCAGCCCAGACGCGGGCTCCTATAATTCACCCCTCCACTTT.

J is TRBJ2-7 and V is TRBV5-1; D is perhaps TRBD1 (5 bases). Germline V CDR1 and CDR2: SGHRS, YFSETQ. V was trimmed by 0 bases and J by 3 bases, leaving 16 bases between them. CDR3 length equals 16 residues. The CDR3 region has the DNA TGCGCCAGCAGCTTGGCCGTGGGGCCCCCCTACTACGAGCAGTACTTC. Translation gives CASSLAVGPPYYEQYF.

The chain has TRBV5-1 and TRBJ2-1, with unresolved D. Germline assignment: CDR1 SGHRS and CDR2 YFSETQ. CDR3 length equals 15 residues. V lost 3 bases and J lost 2, with 12 bases in between. CDR3 sequence reads: CASSSVRQAYNEQFF. The CDR3 bases are TGCGCCAGCAGCTCCGTTAGGCAGGCCTACAATGAGCAGTTCTTC.

This chain joins TRBV4-3 and TRBJ2-1, with a weak D call TRBD1 (7 bases). Trimming pared 4 bases from V and 8 bases from J, leaving 15 bases between. The CDR3 totals 14 residues. Per the germline V gene, CDR1 is LGHNA and CDR2 is YSLEER. This CDR3 is CASSPGGLGDEQFF. The CDR3 region has the DNA TGCGCCAGCAGCCCAGGGGGGTTAGGAGATGAGCAGTTCTTC.